This passage covers 18 T cell receptor beta chains from one sample sequenced in a study of blood T cells in healthy people across ages. The second PCR ran roughly 7 to 11 cycles with a sample-barcoded 5' primer and J-beta primers. TCRdb ran MiXCR on the 5' RACE reads and lists one entry per CDR3 protein. This table has hundreds of thousands of distinct CDR3 sequences, approximately 53% appearing once. The material sequenced was blood. These receptors all come from a man in his forties in good health.

This clonotype has only a few counts. The rearrangement uses TRBV5-1 and TRBJ2-7; D may be TRBD1 or TRBD2 (5 bases each). The CDR3 is made up of 18 amino acids. Deletions cut 4 bases from V and 2 bases from J, with 25 bases between. Germline V gene sequence: CDR1 SGHRS, CDR2 YFSETQ. In DNA form, the CDR3 reads TGCGCCAGCAGCCCTCGGTTCGGGGCGCATAGGGAAACCTACGAGCAGTACTTC. Its translation is CASSPRFGAHRETYEQYF.

This clonotype showed up just a few times. The chain employs TRBV29-1 and TRBJ2-7, with TRBD2 identical over 10 bases. Germline trimming cut 4 bases from V and 12 bases from J; bases unmatched to any gene: 12. Germline lookup yields CDR1 SQVTM and CDR2 ANQGSEA. This CDR3 is built from 13 residues. Here the CDR3 reads CSVATSGNTPGYF. The CDR3 bases are TGCAGCGTTGCTACTAGCGGGAACACACCGGGGTACTTC.

This sequence joins TRBV7-3 and TRBJ2-6; D unclear. The V gene's germline CDR1 is SGHTA and CDR2 FQGTGA. Trimming took 5 bases from V and 0 from J, leaving 17 bases between them. The CDR3 is made up of 18 amino acids. The chain's CDR3 is CASSLLAGTYSGANVLTF. In DNA, the CDR3 is TGTGCCAGCAGCCTATTGGCTGGCACGTACTCTGGGGCCAACGTCCTGACTTTC.

In the case of this clonotype: The junction does not match germline at one end; this may be a read error. V usage is TRBV6-2 or TRBV6-3 and J usage is TRBJ2-3, with 12 bases aligning to TRBD1. CDR1 and CDR2 from the germline V gene are MNHEY and SVGEGT. The CDR3 length is 15 residues. This chain's CDR3 is CTSERDRGQGDTQYF. In nucleotides, the CDR3 is TGTACCAGCGAGAGGGACAGGGGGCAGGGAGATACGCAGTATTTT.

Points on this clonotype: A much larger clone differs by one base, so this may be a read error. The gene calls are TRBV20-1 and TRBJ2-3; 7 bases match TRBD1. The CDR3 totals 13 residues. Germline CDR1 DFQATT, CDR2 SNEGSKA (reference sequence). Here the CDR3 reads CSEDRASIDTQYF. The CDR3 DNA follows: TGCAGTGAAGACAGGGCTAGCATAGATACGCAGTATTTT.

The rearrangement joins TRBV14 to TRBJ1-2, with D possibly TRBD1 on 5 matching bases. This CDR3 is 15 amino acids long. Germline V gene sequence: CDR1 SGHDN, CDR2 FVKESK. V was trimmed by 4 bases and J by 4 bases, leaving 16 bases between them. CDR3 bases: TGTGCCAGCAGCCCGCGGGACGGATACCCCTATGGCTACACCTTC. Translating gives CASSPRDGYPYGYTF.

This clonotype was observed a few times. The chain is built from TRBV10-3 and TRBJ1-2; D gene unclear. This CDR3 comprises 12 residues. The ends were cut back, 1 base at V and 8 bases at J, with 8 bases in the middle. CDR1 is ENHRY, CDR2 SYGVKD, per germline. The CDR3 region is CAISELNSGYTF. The CDR3 nucleotides are TGTGCCATCAGTGAGTTAAATAGCGGCTACACCTTC.

This chain's CDR3 is CSARRLITDTQYF. The DNA for the CDR3 is TGCAGTGCTAGACGGTTAATCACAGATACGCAGTATTTT. The chain joins TRBV20-1 to TRBJ2-3; D is undetermined. Trimming took off 2 bases at V and 2 bases at J, with 8 bases between the two ends. This CDR3 region has 13 residues. Germline CDR1 is DFQATT and CDR2 is SNEGSKA (reference sequence).

The chain combines TRBV25-1 with TRBJ2-7; unclear D gene. Trimming removed 3 bases at V and 1 base at J, with 7 bases between. The CDR3 totals 13 residues. Looked up from germline, CDR1 is MGHDK and CDR2 is SYGVNS. CDR3 sequence: CASSDGQSYEQYF. The DNA for the CDR3 is TGTGCCAGCAGTGATGGCCAGTCCTACGAGCAGTACTTC.

DNA for the CDR3: TGTGCCAGCAGAGAGAGGGGAGGCGGACACTGGGAGGGCTACACCTTC. Translated, it gives CASRERGGGHWEGYTF. The genes are TRBV6-5 and TRBJ1-2, with D possibly TRBD1 on 5 matching bases. The CDR3 has 16 amino acids. Trimming took off 6 bases at V and 8 bases at J, with 25 bases between the two ends. Looked up from germline, CDR1 is MNHEY and CDR2 is SVGAGI.

This clonotype was counted between two and nine times. The gene calls are TRBV7-2 and TRBJ2-1, with 7 bases that match TRBD1. Per the germline V gene, CDR1 is SGHTA and CDR2 is FQGNSA. J lost 4 bases, V lost 5 bases, and 8 bases had no gene match. CDR3 length equals 15 residues. The CDR3 nucleotides read TGTGCCAGCAGCCAGCAGGGGGTCTCTTACAATGAGCAGTTCTTC. Translation gives CASSQQGVSYNEQFF.

The chain couples TRBV2 to TRBJ2-1; 7 bases are a match to TRBD1. CDR1 is SNHLY, CDR2 FYNNEI, per germline. Losses at the gene ends were 6 bases for V and 8 bases for J; bases not matched to a gene: 10. The CDR3 runs 14 residues. The CDR3 loop reads CASRARGLRDEQFF. The CDR3 DNA follows: TGTGCCAGCAGAGCGAGGGGGCTGAGGGATGAGCAGTTCTTC.

This chain connects TRBV21-1 to TRBJ2-5; the D segment call TRBD2 is taken from the table without a DNA check. TRBV21-1 represents a pseudogene. The CDR3 has 17 amino acids. The CDR3, as DNA: TGTGCCAGCAGCAAAGCGGAGATCCAGCGGGGGGAAGAGACCCAGTACTTC. Translating it yields CASSKAEIQRGEETQYF.

Many counts were recorded for this clonotype. V usage is TRBV4-2 and J usage is TRBJ2-1; TRBD2 agrees at 9 bases. J was trimmed by 2 bases and V by 0 bases; bases with no gene match: 2. Germline assignment: CDR1 LGHNA and CDR2 YNFKEQ. This CDR3 comprises 16 residues. Written as DNA, the CDR3 is TGTGCCAGCAGCCAAGAATTAGCGGGGGCCTACAATGAGCAGTTCTTC. Protein product: CASSQELAGAYNEQFF.

The gene calls are TRBV29-1 and TRBJ1-4; TRBD1 is a possible D gene (5 bases). Per germline, CDR1 SQVTM and CDR2 ANQGSEA. The CDR3 contains 13 residues. V was shortened by 7 bases and J by 1 base, with 10 bases between the two germline ends. The CDR3: CSAGQGTNEKLFF. CDR3 DNA sequence: TGCAGCGCTGGGCAGGGAACTAATGAAAAACTGTTTTTT.

Many counts were recorded for this clonotype. The chain carries TRBV9 and TRBJ2-7, with 8 bases lining up with TRBD1. Germline V gene lookup returns CDR1 SGDLS and CDR2 YYNGEE. The CDR3 has 14 amino acids. J was trimmed by 1 base and V by 3 bases; bases with no gene match: 3. The CDR3 sequence is CASSGQGSSYEQYF. In DNA, the CDR3 is TGTGCCAGCAGCGGACAGGGGTCTTCCTACGAGCAGTACTTC.

This clonotype appeared a few times. The chain carries TRBV5-1 and TRBJ2-5; no clear D gene. CDR1 is SGHRS, CDR2 YFSETQ, per germline. V lost 4 bases and J 5 bases, leaving 15 bases between the germline ends. The CDR3 totals 14 residues. CDR3 amino acids: CASSPNVGSETQYF. CDR3 bases: TGCGCCAGCAGCCCAAACGTGGGTTCGGAGACCCAGTACTTC.

CDR3 DNA: TGTGCCAGCAGAAGAGGGGGCACCGGGGCCAACGTCCTGACTTTC. Its protein product is CASRRGGTGANVLTF. J is TRBJ2-6 and V is TRBV6-6; 7 bases agree with TRBD1. There are 15 residues in the CDR3. Trimming removed 6 bases from V and 4 bases from J; junction bases left unmatched: 6. Germline CDR1 MNHNY, CDR2 SVGAGI (reference sequence).